This T cell receptor (beta chain) was found in a study of blood T cells in healthy people across ages. Whole-study context: About one barcoded beta molecule was captured per two T cells (by template switching). Overall study findings and caveats: Unknown CMV status may confound age-related changes in expanded clones.

The sample, around 9.9 milliliters of peripheral blood, was drawn from each donor. For this clonotype: Its specificity is not known.

Then a second PCR, running about 6 to 12 cycles, was carried out with a sample-barcoded 5' primer and a J-beta primer mix. With 12 random nucleotides, a template-switch adaptor tagged each individual cDNA molecule. TCRdb re-analysed the 5' RACE reads in MiXCR, keeping a single row per CDR3 protein. The sample records 980,000 or so distinct CDR3 sequences, about 48% being singletons. The CDR3 runs 12 residues. V was clipped by 0 bases and J by 5 bases, with 6 bases between them. CDR1 and CDR2 (germline): DFQATT, SNEGSKA (reference sequence). This chain joins TRBV20-1 and TRBJ2-3; no reliable D call. The source of this sequence is a man aged 25-45 years in good health. The sequenced sample was blood. The CDR3 DNA follows: TGCAGTGCTAGAGATGGGGAAGATACGCAGTATTTT. Its translation: CSARDGEDTQYF.